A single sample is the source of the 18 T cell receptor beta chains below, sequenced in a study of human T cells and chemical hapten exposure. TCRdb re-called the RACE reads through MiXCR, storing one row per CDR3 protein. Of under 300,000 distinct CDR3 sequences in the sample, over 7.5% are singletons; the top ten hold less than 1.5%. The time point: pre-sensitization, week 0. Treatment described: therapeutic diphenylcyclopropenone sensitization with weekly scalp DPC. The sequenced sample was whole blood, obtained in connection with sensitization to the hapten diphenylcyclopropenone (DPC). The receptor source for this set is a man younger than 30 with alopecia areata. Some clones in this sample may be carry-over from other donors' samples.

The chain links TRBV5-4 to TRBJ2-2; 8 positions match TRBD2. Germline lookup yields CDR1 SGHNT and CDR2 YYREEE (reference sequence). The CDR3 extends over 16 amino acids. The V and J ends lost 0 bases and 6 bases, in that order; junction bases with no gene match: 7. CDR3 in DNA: TGTGCCAGCAGCTTGGAACTTAGCGGGGTGGCCGGGGAGCTGTTTTTT. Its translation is CASSLELSGVAGELFF.

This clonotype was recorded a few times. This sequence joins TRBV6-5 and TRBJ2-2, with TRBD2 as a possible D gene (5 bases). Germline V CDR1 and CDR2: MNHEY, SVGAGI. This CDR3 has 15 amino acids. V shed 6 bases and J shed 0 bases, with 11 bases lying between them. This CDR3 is CASRHRSANTGELFF. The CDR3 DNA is TGTGCCAGCAGGCACCGTAGCGCGAACACCGGGGAGCTGTTTTTT.

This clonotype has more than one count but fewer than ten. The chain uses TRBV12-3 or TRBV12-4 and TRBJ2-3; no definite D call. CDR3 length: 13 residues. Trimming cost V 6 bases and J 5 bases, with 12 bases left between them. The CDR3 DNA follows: TGTGCCAGCAGCTGGACGGAAGGAGATACGCAGTATTTT. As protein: CASSWTEGDTQYF.

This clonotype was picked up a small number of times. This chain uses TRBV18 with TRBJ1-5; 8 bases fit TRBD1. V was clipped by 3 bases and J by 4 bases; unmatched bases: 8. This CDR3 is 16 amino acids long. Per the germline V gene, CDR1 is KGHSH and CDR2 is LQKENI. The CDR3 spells CASSPSGGQANQPQHF. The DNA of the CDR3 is TGTGCCAGCTCACCCAGCGGGGGACAGGCGAATCAGCCCCAGCATTTT.

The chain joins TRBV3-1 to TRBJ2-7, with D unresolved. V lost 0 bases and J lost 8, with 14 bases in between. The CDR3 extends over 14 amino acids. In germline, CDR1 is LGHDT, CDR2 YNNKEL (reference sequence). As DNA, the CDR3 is TGTGCCAGCAGCCAAGAAATAGGGCTGGCTAAGCAGTACTTC. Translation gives CASSQEIGLAKQYF.

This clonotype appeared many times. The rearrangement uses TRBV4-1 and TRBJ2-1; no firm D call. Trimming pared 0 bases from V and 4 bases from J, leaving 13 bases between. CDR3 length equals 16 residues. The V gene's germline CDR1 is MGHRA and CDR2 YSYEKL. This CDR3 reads CASSQDAWGTYNEQFF. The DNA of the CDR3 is TGCGCCAGCAGCCAAGATGCCTGGGGAACTTACAATGAGCAGTTCTTC.

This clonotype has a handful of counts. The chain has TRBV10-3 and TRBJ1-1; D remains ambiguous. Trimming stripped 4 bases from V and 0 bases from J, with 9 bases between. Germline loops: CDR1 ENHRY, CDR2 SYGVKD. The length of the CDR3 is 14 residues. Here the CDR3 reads CAISAGVMNTEAFF. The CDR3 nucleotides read TGTGCCATCAGTGCTGGGGTGATGAACACTGAAGCTTTCTTT.

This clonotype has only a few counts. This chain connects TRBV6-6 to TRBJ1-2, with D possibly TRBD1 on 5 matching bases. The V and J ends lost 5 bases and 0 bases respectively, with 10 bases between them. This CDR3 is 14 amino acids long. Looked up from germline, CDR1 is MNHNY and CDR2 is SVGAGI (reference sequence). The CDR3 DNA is TGTGCCAGCAGTCCAGACAGCCCTAACTATGGCTACACCTTC. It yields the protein CASSPDSPNYGYTF.

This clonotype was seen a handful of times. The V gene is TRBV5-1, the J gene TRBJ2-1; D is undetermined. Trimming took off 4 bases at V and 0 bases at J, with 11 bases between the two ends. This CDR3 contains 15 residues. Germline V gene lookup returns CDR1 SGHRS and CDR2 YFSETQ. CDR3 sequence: CASSPVASSYNEQFF. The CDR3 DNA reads TGCGCCAGCAGCCCTGTTGCTAGCTCCTACAATGAGCAGTTCTTC.

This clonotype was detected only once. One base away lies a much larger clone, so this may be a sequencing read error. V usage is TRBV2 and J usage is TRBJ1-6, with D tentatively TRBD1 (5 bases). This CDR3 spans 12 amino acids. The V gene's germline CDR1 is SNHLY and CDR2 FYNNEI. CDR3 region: CTSSVGDSPLHF. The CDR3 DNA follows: TGTACCAGCAGTGTGGGGGATTCACCCCTCCACTTT.

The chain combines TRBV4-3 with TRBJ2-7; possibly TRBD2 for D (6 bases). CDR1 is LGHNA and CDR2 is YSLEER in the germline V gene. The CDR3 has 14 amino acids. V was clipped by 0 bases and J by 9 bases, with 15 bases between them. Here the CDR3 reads CASSQDSAGEVQYF. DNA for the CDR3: TGCGCCAGCAGCCAAGATTCGGCCGGGGAGGTGCAGTACTTC.

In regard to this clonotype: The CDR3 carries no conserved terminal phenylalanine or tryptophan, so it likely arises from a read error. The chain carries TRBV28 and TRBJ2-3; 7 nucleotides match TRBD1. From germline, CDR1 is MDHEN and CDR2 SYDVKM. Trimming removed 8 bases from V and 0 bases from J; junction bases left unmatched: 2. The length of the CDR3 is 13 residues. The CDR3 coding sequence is TGTGCCAGCGCGACAGGGAGCACAGATACGCAGTATCTT. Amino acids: CASATGSTDTQYL.

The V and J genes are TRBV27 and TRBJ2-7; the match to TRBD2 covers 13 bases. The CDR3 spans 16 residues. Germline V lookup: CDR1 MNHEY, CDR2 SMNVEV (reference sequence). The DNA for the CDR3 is TGTGCTAGCAGTTCGACTAGCGGGGGGTCGTTTGACGAGCAGTACGTC. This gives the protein CASSSTSGGSFDEQYV.

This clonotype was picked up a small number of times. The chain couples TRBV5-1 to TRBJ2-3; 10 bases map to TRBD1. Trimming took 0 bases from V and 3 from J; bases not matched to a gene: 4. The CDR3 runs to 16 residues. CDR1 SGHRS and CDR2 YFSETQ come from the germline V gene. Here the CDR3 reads CASSLGRDRGTDTQYF. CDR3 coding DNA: TGCGCCAGCAGCTTGGGACGGGACAGGGGTACAGATACGCAGTATTTT.

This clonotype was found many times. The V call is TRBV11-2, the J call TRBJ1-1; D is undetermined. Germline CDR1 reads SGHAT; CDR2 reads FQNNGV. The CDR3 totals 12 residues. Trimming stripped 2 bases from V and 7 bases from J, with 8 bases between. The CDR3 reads CASSLFINEAFF. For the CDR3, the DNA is TGTGCCAGCAGCTTATTTATTAATGAAGCTTTCTTT.

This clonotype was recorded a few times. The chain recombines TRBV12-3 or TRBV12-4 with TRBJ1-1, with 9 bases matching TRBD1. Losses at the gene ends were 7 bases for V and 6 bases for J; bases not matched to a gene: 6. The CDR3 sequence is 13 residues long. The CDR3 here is CASNPTGGSEAFF. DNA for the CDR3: TGTGCCAGCAACCCGACAGGGGGTTCTGAAGCTTTCTTT.

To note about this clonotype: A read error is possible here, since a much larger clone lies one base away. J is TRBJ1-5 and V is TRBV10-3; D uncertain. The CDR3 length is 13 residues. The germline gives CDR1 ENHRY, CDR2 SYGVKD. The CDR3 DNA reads TGTGCCATCAGTGAGTCTAGCAATCAGCCCCAGCTTTTT. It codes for CAISESSNQPQLF.

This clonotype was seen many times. CDR3 coding DNA: TGTGCCAGCAGTCGTGATGAGAATCAGCCCCAGCATTTT. Translation gives CASSRDENQPQHF. The chain joins TRBV28 to TRBJ1-5; D is uncertain. CDR3 length equals 13 residues. Germline loops: CDR1 MDHEN, CDR2 SYDVKM. V was trimmed by 5 bases and J by 4 bases, leaving 9 bases between them.